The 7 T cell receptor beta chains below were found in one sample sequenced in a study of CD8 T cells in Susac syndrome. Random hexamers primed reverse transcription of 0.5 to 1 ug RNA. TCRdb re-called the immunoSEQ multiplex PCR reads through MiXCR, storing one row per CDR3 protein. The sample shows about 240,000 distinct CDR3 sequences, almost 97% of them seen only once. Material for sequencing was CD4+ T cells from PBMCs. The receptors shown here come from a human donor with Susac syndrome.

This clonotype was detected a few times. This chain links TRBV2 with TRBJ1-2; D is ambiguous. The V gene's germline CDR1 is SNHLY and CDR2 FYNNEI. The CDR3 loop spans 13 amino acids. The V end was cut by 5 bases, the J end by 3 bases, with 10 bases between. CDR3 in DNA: TGTGCCAGCAGTTCCGACGGGGACTATGGCTACACCTTC. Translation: CASSSDGDYGYTF.

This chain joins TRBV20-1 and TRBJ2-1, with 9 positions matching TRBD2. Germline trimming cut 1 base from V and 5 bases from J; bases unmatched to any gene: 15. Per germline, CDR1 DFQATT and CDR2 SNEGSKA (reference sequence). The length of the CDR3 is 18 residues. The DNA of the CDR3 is TGCAGTGCTAGAGGGCGGAGACTAGCGGACCCAAGGGACAATGAGCAGTTCTTC. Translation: CSARGRRLADPRDNEQFF.

CDR3 nucleotide sequence: TGTGCCTCCAAACGGGGCTCCGAACTGGAGACCCAGTACTTC. This encodes CASKRGSELETQYF. V usage is TRBV10-3 and J usage is TRBJ2-5, with D perhaps TRBD1 or TRBD2 (5 bases each). The germline gives CDR1 ENHRY, CDR2 SYGVKD. The CDR3 contains 14 residues. Trimming removed 11 bases at V and 5 bases at J, with 21 bases between.

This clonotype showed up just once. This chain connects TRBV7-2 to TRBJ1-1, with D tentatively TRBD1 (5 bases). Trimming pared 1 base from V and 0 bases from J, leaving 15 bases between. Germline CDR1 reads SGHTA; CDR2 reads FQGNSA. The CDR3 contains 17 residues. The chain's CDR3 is CASSLVGVGLLNTEAFF. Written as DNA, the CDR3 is TGTGCCAGCAGCTTAGTGGGGGTGGGACTCCTGAACACTGAAGCTTTCTTT.

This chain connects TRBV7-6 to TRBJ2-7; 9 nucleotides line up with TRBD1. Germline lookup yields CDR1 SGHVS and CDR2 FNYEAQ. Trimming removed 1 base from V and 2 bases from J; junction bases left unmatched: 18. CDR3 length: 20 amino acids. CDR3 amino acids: CASSLGPTGTGKTHPYEQYF. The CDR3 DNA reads TGTGCCAGCAGCTTAGGCCCCACCGGGACAGGGAAAACTCATCCCTACGAGCAGTACTTC.

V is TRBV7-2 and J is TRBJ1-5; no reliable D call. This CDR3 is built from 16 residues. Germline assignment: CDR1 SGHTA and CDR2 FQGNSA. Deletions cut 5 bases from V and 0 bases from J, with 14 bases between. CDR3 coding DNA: TGTGCCAGCAGCCCAAGGGCAGCTTATAGCAATCAGCCCCAGCATTTT. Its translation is CASSPRAAYSNQPQHF.

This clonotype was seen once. The CDR3 loop is CASSSDRDWNFAIYF. In DNA form, the CDR3 reads TGTGCCAGCAGCTCTGACAGGGACTGGAATTTCGCCATATATTTT. The rearrangement links TRBV7-9 to TRBJ1-3; 7 nucleotides match TRBD1. Germline assignment: CDR1 SEHNR and CDR2 FQNEAQ (reference sequence). The CDR3 loop spans 15 amino acids. Trimming took 4 bases from V and 11 from J; bases not matched to a gene: 14.